What follows are 6 T cell receptor beta chains derived from one specimen sequenced in a study of neurological immune-mediated disorders. MiXCR, applied by TCRdb to the 5' RACE reads, yields one record per CDR3 protein. The sample shows about 39,000 distinct CDR3 sequences, 6.5% to 7.5% of them seen only once. Specimen: CD4+ T cells from blood. Source of these receptors: a man aged 50 to 59 in good health.

This clonotype appeared many times. The rearrangement links TRBV19 to TRBJ2-1, with 8 bases lining up with TRBD1. Unmatched junction bases numbered 3, after V lost 6 bases and J lost 2 bases. In germline, CDR1 is LNHDA, CDR2 SQIVND (reference sequence). This CDR3 region has 14 residues. The CDR3 loop reads CASRPGQAYNEQFF. Here the CDR3 DNA reads TGTGCCAGTAGACCGGGACAGGCCTACAATGAGCAGTTCTTC.

This clonotype was recorded at least ten times. The chain carries TRBV7-2 and TRBJ1-2, with 7 bases matching TRBD1. The CDR3 runs 15 residues. The V segment lost 2 bases and the J segment 4 bases; nucleotides outside the gene matches: 7. Per the germline V gene, CDR1 is SGHTA and CDR2 is FQGNSA. The CDR3 DNA follows: TGTGCCAGCAGCTTATCGGGGAAGGGGGCCTATGGCTACACCTTC. Translating gives CASSLSGKGAYGYTF. Variable domain in full (rest from reference TRBV7-2 and TRBJ1-2): GAGVSQSPSNKVTEKGKDVELRCDPISGHTALYWYRQSLGQGLEFLIYFQGNSAPDKSGLPSDRFSAERTGGSVSTLTIQRTQQEDSAVYLCASSLSGKGAYGYTFGSGTRLTVV.

This clonotype was detected a few times. The rearrangement joins TRBV7-3 to TRBJ2-7, with 7 bases identical to TRBD2. In germline, CDR1 is SGHTA, CDR2 FQGTGA. The V and J ends lost 5 bases and 0 bases, in that order; junction bases with no gene match: 7. There are 15 residues in the CDR3. Written as DNA, the CDR3 is TGTGCCAGCAGCACCGCTAGCGGTAGCTCCTACGAGCAGTACTTC. Protein sequence: CASSTASGSSYEQYF.

This clonotype has a count of ten or more. The CDR3 nucleotides are TGTGCCAGCAGCTCCCAGGATTACAATTCACCCCTCCACTTT. Translated, it gives CASSSQDYNSPLHF. The chain is built from TRBV6-6 and TRBJ1-6; D ambiguous. Looked up from germline, CDR1 is MNHNY and CDR2 is SVGAGI (reference sequence). Trimming stripped 6 bases from V and 7 bases from J, with 13 bases between. The CDR3 length is 14 residues.

This clonotype was observed many times. The chain combines TRBV7-8 with TRBJ2-1; 7 bases align to TRBD2. There are 20 residues in the CDR3. Germline V gene data show CDR1 as SGHVS and CDR2 as FQNEAQ. With 5 bases clipped from V and 3 bases from J, the junction kept 22 bases outside the gene matches. The CDR3 sequence: CASSRGPIRAGERVYNEQFF. In DNA form, the CDR3 reads TGTGCCAGCAGCCGAGGACCAATTAGGGCGGGAGAGAGGGTCTACAATGAGCAGTTCTTC.

This clonotype was seen at least ten times. The chain recombines TRBV5-1 with TRBJ1-1; D is unclear. This CDR3 is built from 12 residues. The germline V gene encodes CDR1 SGHRS and CDR2 YFSETQ. V was clipped by 0 bases and J by 6 bases, with 6 bases between them. CDR3 in amino acids: CASSLEGSEAFF. CDR3 sequence (DNA): TGCGCCAGCAGCTTGGAGGGCTCTGAAGCTTTCTTT.